What follows are 6 T cell receptor beta chains derived from one specimen sequenced in a study of T cells after posttransplantation cyclophosphamide. Assay used: immunoSEQ multiplex PCR; TCRdb lists only in-frame clones, some missing. This sample comprises 36,000 or so clones, none seen once only. Sequencing input: PBMCs. These receptors were taken from a girl between 5 and 17 years old in good health, CMV-negative, and a related stem cell transplant donor.

This clone was seen at least ten times. This sequence joins TRBV5-4 and TRBJ2-7; 9 nucleotides align to TRBD2. CDR3 length: 15 residues. The V and J ends lost 2 bases and 0 bases, in that order; junction bases with no gene match: 3. Germline V gene data show CDR1 as SGHNT and CDR2 as YYREEE (reference sequence). CDR3 in DNA: TGTGCCAGCAGCTTTTCAGCGGGAGGCTCCTACGAGCAGTACTTC. This encodes CASSFSAGGSYEQYF.

This clone showed up many times. V and J are TRBV12-5 and TRBJ2-7, with TRBD1 matching over 9 bases. CDR1 LGHNT and CDR2 FRNRAP come from the germline V gene. The CDR3 extends over 16 amino acids. Trimming took 0 bases from V and 1 from J; bases not matched to a gene: 4. CDR3 bases: TGTGCTAGTGGTTTGGTCCGGGACAGGGTATCCTACGAGCAGTACTTC. Residues: CASGLVRDRVSYEQYF. Together with reference TRBV12-5 and TRBJ2-7, the CDR3 gives the full variable domain: DARVTQTPRHKVTEMGQEVTMRCQPILGHNTVFWYRQTMMQGLELLAYFRNRAPLDDSGMPKDRFSAEMPDATLATLKIQPSEPRDSAVYFCASGLVRDRVSYEQYFGPGTRLTVT.

This clone was seen ten or more times. The gene calls are TRBV19 and TRBJ2-7, with 9 nucleotides matching TRBD1. The V segment lost 1 base and the J segment 5 bases; nucleotides outside the gene matches: 12. CDR1 is LNHDA and CDR2 is SQIVND in the germline V gene (reference sequence). The CDR3 is 17 residues long. The DNA for the CDR3 is TGTGCCAGTAGTATAGGTAGGGATTGGACAGGGGAGGACGAGCAGTACTTC. Encoded protein: CASSIGRDWTGEDEQYF.

V and J are TRBV13 and TRBJ2-1; D is possibly TRBD2 (5 bases). CDR3 length equals 14 residues. Germline V lookup: CDR1 PRHDT, CDR2 FYEKMQ (reference sequence). V was cut by 5 bases and J by 6 bases, with 14 bases left in between. For the CDR3, the DNA is TGTGCCAGCAGCGCAGATTCTAGCCGCAATGAGCAGTTCTTC. Amino acid sequence: CASSADSSRNEQFF.

This clone was recorded a few times. The chain combines TRBV11-2 with TRBJ2-1; D is possibly TRBD1 (5 bases). The length of the CDR3 is 15 residues. Trimming removed 2 bases at V and 4 bases at J, with 12 bases between. CDR1 is SGHAT, CDR2 FQNNGV, per germline. The CDR3 loop reads CASSLRGSAYNEQFF. CDR3 DNA sequence: TGTGCCAGCAGCTTAAGGGGCTCGGCTTACAATGAGCAGTTCTTC.

This sequence joins TRBV30 and TRBJ2-5, with TRBD1 as a possible D gene (6 bases). CDR1 is GTSNPN and CDR2 is SVGIG in the germline V gene (reference sequence). CDR3 length equals 12 residues. V lost 5 bases, J lost 4 bases, and 11 bases lay in between. CDR3 bases: TGTGCCTGGGGGGGCCTTGGAGAGACCCAGTACTTC. Translation gives CAWGGLGETQYF.